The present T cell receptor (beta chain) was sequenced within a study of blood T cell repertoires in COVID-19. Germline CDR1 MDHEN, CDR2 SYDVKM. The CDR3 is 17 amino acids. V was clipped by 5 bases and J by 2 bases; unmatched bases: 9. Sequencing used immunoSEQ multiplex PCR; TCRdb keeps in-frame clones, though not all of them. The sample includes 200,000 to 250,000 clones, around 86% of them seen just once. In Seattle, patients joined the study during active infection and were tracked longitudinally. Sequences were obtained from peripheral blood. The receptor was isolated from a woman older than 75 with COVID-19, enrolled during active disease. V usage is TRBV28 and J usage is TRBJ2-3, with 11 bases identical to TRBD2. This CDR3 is CASSVPGLAGDTDTQYF. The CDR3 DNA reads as TGTGCCAGCAGTGTTCCTGGACTAGCGGGTGACACAGATACGCAGTATTTT.